What follows are 2 T cell receptor beta chains derived from one specimen sequenced in a study of blood T cells in healthy people across ages. For the second PCR, which ran for about 7 to 11 cycles, a sample-barcoded 5' primer and a J-beta primer mix were used. Each CDR3 protein is one row after TCRdb ran MiXCR on the 5' RACE reads. Among fewer than 750,000 distinct CDR3 sequences listed, over 40% were seen once. What was sequenced was blood. These receptors all come from a woman of 80 years or more in good health.

The rearrangement links TRBV29-1 to TRBJ2-7; a weak D match, TRBD1 (6 bases). This CDR3 region has 12 residues. The germline V gene has CDR1 SQVTM and CDR2 ANQGSEA. V lost 4 bases to trimming and J lost 2 bases, with 9 bases between them. The CDR3 reads CSVGDTAYEQYF. The CDR3 nucleotides are TGCAGCGTTGGGGACACAGCCTACGAGCAGTACTTC.

J is TRBJ2-1 and V is TRBV7-3; D is unclear. Trimming took off 2 bases at V and 9 bases at J, with 17 bases between the two ends. CDR1 and CDR2 from the germline V gene are SGHTA and FQGTGA. This CDR3 comprises 15 residues. CDR3 in amino acids: CASSLFSFGFSEQFF. The CDR3 DNA follows: TGTGCCAGCAGCTTATTTAGTTTTGGGTTTAGTGAGCAGTTCTTC.